This T cell receptor (beta chain) was recovered during a study of control samples from healthy donors and cancer patients (TCRdb year 2020). The method was the immunoSEQ multiplex PCR assay. Imported from immuneACCESS, the table was reduced by TCRdb to in-frame sequences with V and J called. These copies leave out some clones; in studies compared against another copy, an unresolved V gene accounts for under half, and the cause of the remainder is not known. The sample yields 55,000 to 75,000 clones; around 87% were counted once. The top ten clones comprise under 3% of the sample. This clone was detected only a few times. There is no known antigen for this receptor. Nothing much larger sits one base from this clone, and base qualities are not available. The CDR3 spans 15 residues, from the cysteine through the phenylalanine. Of all the DNA, just the CDR3 is kept, 45 bases in frame from base 1. Trimming accounts for 3 bases at V and 2 bases at J, while the number of junction bases matched to no gene is 8. Via the germline V gene (reference sequence), CDR1 is GTSNPN and CDR2 SVGIG.

The rearrangement combines TRBV30 with TRBJ2-7; TRBD1 fits 9 bases in the junction. The clonotype originates from a woman between 50 and 59 years old with head and neck cancer. Sample: PBMCs. The CDR3 reads as follows: CAWREGTGRAYEQYF. The nucleotide sequence reads as follows: TGTGCCTGGAGAGAGGGGACAGGGAGGGCCTACGAGCAGTACTTC.